Below, 32 T cell receptor beta chains from the same sample are listed, as sequenced in a study of Graves' ophthalmopathy and Graves' hyperthyroidism. The study amplified TCR beta CDR3 regions using RNA transcripts. HTBI primers served in a first-round RT-PCR, which a second-round multiplex PCR followed. TCRdb recomputed calls from the multiplex PCR reads with MiXCR, one row per CDR3 protein. Here the sample spans 300,000 to 400,000 distinct CDR3 sequences, about a sixth being singletons. The sequencing sample was made of peripheral blood. Receptor source: an adult woman with stable Graves' hyperthyroidism.

At least ten counts were recorded for this clonotype. The chain carries TRBV5-1 and TRBJ1-5; no definite D call. This CDR3 has 15 amino acids. V gave up 4 bases and J gave up 0 bases, with 11 bases separating them. Germline V CDR1 and CDR2: SGHRS, YFSETQ. The CDR3 sequence is CASSPDWDSNQPQHF. DNA of the CDR3: TGCGCCAGCAGCCCGGACTGGGATAGCAATCAGCCCCAGCATTTT. Together with reference TRBV5-1 and TRBJ1-5, the CDR3 gives the full variable domain: KAGVTQTPRYLIKTRGQQVTLSCSPISGHRSVSWYQQTPGQGLQFLFEYFSETQRNKGNFPGRFSGRQFSNSRSEMNVSTLELGDSALYLCASSPDWDSNQPQHFGDGTRLSIL.

This clonotype was recorded at least ten times. This chain connects TRBV19 to TRBJ2-7, with 8 bases aligning to TRBD1. The CDR3 is 16 amino acids. The V and J ends lost 2 bases and 3 bases, in that order; junction bases with no gene match: 9. Germline lookup yields CDR1 LNHDA and CDR2 SQIVND (reference sequence). CDR3: CASSIIGGTGHYEQYF. Written as DNA, the CDR3 is TGTGCCAGTAGTATAATCGGCGGGACAGGACACTACGAGCAGTACTTC.

This clonotype has only a few counts. The chain uses TRBV6-1 and TRBJ2-5; TRBD2 matches at 7 bases. Losses at the gene ends were 8 bases for V and 5 bases for J; bases not matched to a gene: 8. This CDR3 region has 13 residues. CDR1 and CDR2 (germline): MNHNS, SASEGT. Here the CDR3 reads CASGRARSETQYF. The CDR3 nucleotides are TGTGCCAGCGGGAGGGCCCGTTCGGAGACCCAGTACTTC.

Notes on this clonotype: One end of the junction varies from germline; a read error may be responsible. The chain is built from TRBV7-7 and TRBJ2-5, with 8 bases fitting TRBD1. The CDR3 loop spans 15 amino acids. Germline CDR1 SSHAT, CDR2 FNYEAQ (reference sequence). The CDR3: CASSLGGTGMGHQYF. DNA for the CDR3: TGTGCTAGCAGCTTAGGAGGGACAGGAATGGGGCACCAGTACTTC.

The rearrangement links TRBV12-3 or TRBV12-4 to TRBJ1-2; D unclear. V was cut by 3 bases and J by 4 bases, with 6 bases left in between. This CDR3 comprises 12 residues. CDR3 in DNA: TGTGCCAGCAGTTTCCGCCCCTATGGCTACACCTTC. Translating gives CASSFRPYGYTF.

Concerning this clonotype itself: A much larger clone sits a single nucleotide away, making a read error possible. The chain uses TRBV7-6 and TRBJ2-7; possibly TRBD1 or TRBD2 for D (5 bases each). This CDR3 comprises 13 residues. Trimming removed 5 bases from V and 0 bases from J, with 8 bases in between. Germline V gives CDR1 SGHVS, CDR2 FNYEAQ. The CDR3 is CASSRDPSYEQYF. The CDR3, as DNA: TGTGCCAGCAGCCGGGACCCCTCCTACGAGCAGTACTTC.

This clonotype occurred many times. V and J are TRBV12-3 or TRBV12-4 and TRBJ2-4; no clear D gene. CDR3 length: 15 amino acids. V shed 2 bases and J shed 7 bases, with 15 bases lying between them. The CDR3 nucleotides are TGTGCCAGCAGTTTACAAGGCATCGCCGAGAACATTCAGTACTTC. Protein sequence: CASSLQGIAENIQYF.

This clonotype was seen at least ten times. The J gene is TRBJ1-1, the V gene TRBV29-1; TRBD1 might be the D (5 bases). Trimming cost V 1 base and J 1 base, with 13 bases left between them. The CDR3 runs 15 residues. Germline CDR1 SQVTM, CDR2 ANQGSEA. The CDR3 reads CSVEVGEPGNTEAFF. Written as DNA, the CDR3 is TGCAGCGTTGAAGTGGGGGAACCCGGGAACACTGAAGCTTTCTTT.

This clonotype was detected only a few times. At one end the junction does not follow the germline gene, possibly because of a read error. The genes are TRBV6-1 and TRBJ2-7; the D is unclear. CDR3 length: 13 amino acids. Germline V CDR1 and CDR2: MNHNS, SASEGT. CDR3 in DNA: TGTGCCAGCAGTCGGATAGGGTCCCACGATCAGTACTTC. As protein: CASSRIGSHDQYF.

This clonotype was counted at least ten times. The junction and the germline gene differ at one end; a read error may be behind it. This chain joins TRBV20-1 and TRBJ1-1; 9 nucleotides line up with TRBD1. Germline loops: CDR1 DFQATT, CDR2 SNEGSKA (reference sequence). The CDR3 is made up of 13 amino acids. This chain's CDR3 is CSAGTGSLTGAFF. The CDR3, as DNA: TGCAGTGCTGGGACAGGGTCTTTAACTGGAGCTTTCTTT.

This clonotype was counted ten times or more. The genes are TRBV9 and TRBJ1-3; no clear D. Looked up from germline, CDR1 is SGDLS and CDR2 is YYNGEE. V was cut by 1 base and J by 0 bases, with 5 bases left in between. The CDR3 runs 14 residues. In DNA, the CDR3 is TGTGCCAGCAGCGTATTAGACTCTGGAAACACCATATATTTT. Translating it yields CASSVLDSGNTIYF.

This clonotype came up a few times. The rearrangement uses TRBV10-1 and TRBJ2-1; 8 bases are shared with TRBD2. The CDR3 is 16 amino acids. V lost 6 bases and J lost 8; bases outside the gene matches: 15. In germline, CDR1 is WNHNN, CDR2 SYGVQD (reference sequence). In DNA, the CDR3 is TGCGCCAGCAGGTTACTAGCTATTAGCGGGAAGGATGAGCAGTTCTTC. It specifies CASRLLAISGKDEQFF.

This clonotype has a count of ten or more. V is TRBV28 and J is TRBJ1-6; D not certain. Germline V gene sequence: CDR1 MDHEN, CDR2 SYDVKM. There are 14 residues in the CDR3. V lost 3 bases to trimming and J lost 6 bases, with 9 bases between them. The CDR3 DNA is TGTGCCAGCAGTTTGAGGCAGAGTAATTCACCCCTCCACTTT. Amino acids: CASSLRQSNSPLHF.

This clonotype was seen repeatedly, ten times or more. The chain joins TRBV12-3 or TRBV12-4 to TRBJ2-5; 8 bases line up with TRBD1. The CDR3 covers 15 residues. V shed 2 bases, J shed 5 bases, and the junction held 7 bases outside the gene matches. Here the CDR3 DNA reads TGTGCCAGCAGTTTAAGGGCCAGGGGGCGGGAGACCCAGTACTTC. This translates into CASSLRARGRETQYF.

With respect to this clonotype: Possible read error: a much larger clone is one base away. This chain joins TRBV2 and TRBJ2-4, with 9 bases fitting TRBD2. Germline V lookup: CDR1 SNHLY, CDR2 FYNNEI. The CDR3 length is 19 residues. In DNA form, the CDR3 reads TGTGCCAGCAGTCCACGGGCTAGCGGGACCCTTATAGCCAAAAACATTAAGTACTTC. Residues: CASSPRASGTLIAKNIKYF.

This clonotype was seen repeatedly, ten times or more. The chain uses TRBV28 and TRBJ2-5; 7 bases agree with TRBD1. CDR1 and CDR2 from the germline V gene are MDHEN and SYDVKM. Trimming removed 7 bases from V and 3 bases from J; junction bases left unmatched: 17. The CDR3 is 17 residues long. CDR3 sequence (DNA): TGTGCCAGCATCGGACAGGCGCGTGTCGCGGAGAAAGAGACCCAGTACTTC. Its translation is CASIGQARVAEKETQYF.

This clonotype showed up many times. The junction and the germline gene differ at one end; a read error may be behind it. The chain joins TRBV28 to TRBJ1-2, with D tentatively TRBD1 (6 bases). Germline values: CDR1 MDHEN, CDR2 SYDVKM. CDR3 length equals 13 residues. The CDR3 nucleotides read TGTGCCAGCAGTTCGACAGGAGGTCGCGCTACAGCCTTC. Residues: CASSSTGGRATAF.

This clonotype was observed many times. V gene TRBV30 combines with J gene TRBJ1-1; D unclear. V was cut by 2 bases and J by 8 bases, with 18 bases left in between. Germline CDR1 GTSNPN, CDR2 SVGIG (reference sequence). CDR3 length: 14 residues. CDR3 region: CAWSLWAPPPEAFF. In nucleotides, the CDR3 is TGTGCCTGGAGTCTCTGGGCCCCACCGCCGGAAGCTTTCTTT. Complete variable domain (other parts from reference TRBV30 and TRBJ1-1): SQTIHQWPATLVQPVGSPLSLECTVEGTSNPNLYWYRQAAGRGLQLLFYSVGIGQISSEVPQNLSASRPQDRQFILSSKKLLLSDSGFYLCAWSLWAPPPEAFFGQGTRLTVV.

This clonotype has at least ten counts. Written as DNA, the CDR3 is TGCGCCAGCACAAAGGCGGGACTGAACACCGGGGAGCTGTTTTTT. Translated, it gives CASTKAGLNTGELFF. The chain recombines TRBV5-1 with TRBJ2-2; D may be TRBD2 (6 bases). CDR1 and CDR2 from the germline V gene are SGHRS and YFSETQ. Trimming left V 6 bases short and J 1 base short, with 13 bases between. The CDR3 runs 15 residues.

This clonotype has ten or more counts. The chain carries TRBV28 and TRBJ2-6; D not certain. Deletions cut 8 bases from V and 0 bases from J, with 8 bases between. The CDR3 runs to 14 residues. Germline V gene sequence: CDR1 MDHEN, CDR2 SYDVKM. The CDR3 DNA reads as TGTGCCAGCGGACGGAACTCTGGGGCCAACGTCCTGACTTTC. It translates to CASGRNSGANVLTF.

The chain joins TRBV7-2 to TRBJ2-7; no reliable D call. The V end was cut by 4 bases, the J end by 0 bases, with 13 bases between. This CDR3 comprises 15 residues. Germline loops: CDR1 SGHTA, CDR2 FQGNSA. CDR3 DNA: TGTGCCAGCAGCTCCAGGCTATCTAGCTCCTACGAGCAGTACTTC. It translates to CASSSRLSSSYEQYF.

This clonotype has a count of ten or more. V and J are TRBV20-1 and TRBJ1-5; possible D gene TRBD1, 5 bases. The CDR3 runs to 15 residues. The germline V and J ends were trimmed by 2 bases and 1 base, with 12 bases remaining between them. CDR1 is DFQATT and CDR2 is SNEGSKA in the germline V gene (reference sequence). This CDR3 is CSARLPGMSNQPQHF. The CDR3, as DNA: TGCAGTGCTAGACTCCCAGGGATGAGCAATCAGCCCCAGCATTTT.

There are many counts of this clonotype. CDR3 in amino acids: CASSVGDSNEQYF. The CDR3 bases are TGTGCCAGCAGCGTAGGGGACAGTAACGAGCAGTACTTC. V and J are TRBV9 and TRBJ2-7; 7 nucleotides match TRBD1. With 0 bases clipped from V and 5 bases from J, the junction kept 2 bases outside the gene matches. CDR3 length: 13 residues. From germline, CDR1 is SGDLS and CDR2 YYNGEE.

This clonotype appeared many times. The chain combines TRBV18 with TRBJ2-7; D possibly corresponds to TRBD1 (5 bases). The CDR3 is 11 amino acids. The V and J ends lost 8 bases and 3 bases respectively, with 8 bases between them. The V gene's germline CDR1 is KGHSH and CDR2 LQKENI. CDR3 coding DNA: TGTGCCAGCACGGACAACTACGAGCAGTACTTC. This translates into CASTDNYEQYF.

This clonotype has at least ten counts. The J gene is TRBJ1-1, the V gene TRBV25-1, with D uncertain. The germline V gene has CDR1 MGHDK and CDR2 SYGVNS. The V end was cut by 5 bases, the J end by 3 bases, with 13 bases between. The CDR3 is made up of 14 amino acids. CDR3 protein: CASSISPRDTEAFF. CDR3 DNA sequence: TGTGCCAGCAGTATCAGCCCGCGGGACACTGAAGCTTTCTTT.

In this sample, this clonotype turned up many times. The chain recombines TRBV10-3 with TRBJ2-7; D might be TRBD2 (5 bases). Germline CDR1 reads ENHRY; CDR2 reads SYGVKD. The V end was cut by 0 bases, the J end by 6 bases, with 6 bases between. The CDR3 is 12 amino acids. The CDR3 spells CAISESEAEQYF. The CDR3, as DNA: TGTGCCATCAGTGAGTCGGAGGCCGAGCAGTACTTC.

This clonotype was found many times. The chain employs TRBV27 and TRBJ2-5; D remains ambiguous. In germline, CDR1 is MNHEY, CDR2 SMNVEV (reference sequence). The CDR3 is 13 amino acids. V lost 1 base to trimming and J lost 1 base, with 4 bases between them. CDR3 sequence: CASSLWPQETQYF. For the CDR3, the DNA is TGTGCCAGCAGTTTATGGCCCCAAGAGACCCAGTACTTC.

This clonotype appeared many times. Here the CDR3 reads CASSPQVGAGSYEQYF. The CDR3 coding sequence is TGTGCCAGCAGCCCGCAGGTAGGGGCCGGGTCCTACGAGCAGTACTTC. This chain connects TRBV9 to TRBJ2-7; D may be TRBD1 (5 bases). In germline, CDR1 is SGDLS, CDR2 YYNGEE. CDR3 length: 16 amino acids. The V gene lost 4 bases and the J gene lost 1 base, with 18 bases spanning the gap.

As regards this clonotype: A much larger clone differs by one base, so this may be a read error. This chain connects TRBV4-1 to TRBJ1-6; D is unclear. CDR3 length equals 19 residues. From germline, CDR1 is MGHRA and CDR2 YSYEKL. The CDR3 bases are TGCGCCAGCGGCCAAGCAGAATCAGTCGGAGGGCTTTGGGGTTCACCCCTCCACTTT. This sequence encodes CASGQAESVGGLWGSPLHF.

This clonotype has at least ten counts. The V and J genes are TRBV12-3 or TRBV12-4 and TRBJ2-5; D is perhaps TRBD1 (6 bases). V dropped 7 bases and J dropped 2 bases, with 11 bases sitting between them. The CDR3 length is 13 residues. CDR3 nucleotides: TGTGCCAGCACCAGGACAGTACAAGAGACCCAGTACTTC. Protein: CASTRTVQETQYF.

Ten or more counts support this clonotype. This chain links TRBV6-2 or TRBV6-3 with TRBJ2-5; the match to TRBD2 covers 13 bases. V shed 0 bases, J shed 4 bases, and the junction held 5 bases outside the gene matches. Germline values: CDR1 MNHEY, CDR2 SVGEGT. The CDR3 has 17 amino acids. The CDR3 sequence is CASSYSRTSGSGETQYF. The CDR3 nucleotides are TGTGCCAGCAGTTACTCGAGGACTAGCGGGAGTGGAGAGACCCAGTACTTC.

Concerning this clonotype: This clone may be a read error of a much larger clone one base away. The chain couples TRBV29-1 to TRBJ1-1, with D maybe TRBD1 (6 bases). This CDR3 has 14 residues. Germline CDR1 reads SQVTM; CDR2 reads ANQGSEA. CDR3 sequence: CSVFPSDRNTEACF. CDR3 DNA: TGCAGCGTTTTTCCCTCGGACAGAAACACTGAAGCTTGCTTT.